These T cell receptor beta chains were read from a single sample in a study of CD8 T cells in ankylosing spondylitis. A single record per CDR3 protein comes from TCRdb applying MiXCR to the 5' RACE reads. The data hold around 150,000 distinct CDR3 sequences, with about 32% observed a single time. Sequenced sample: synovial fluid, either unsorted or a sorted T cell fraction (not recorded which). The receptors stem from a male donor with ankylosing spondylitis. Each CDR3 is given with its conserved first and last residue. Each record gives: CDR3 protein, CDR3 DNA, D gene, V gene, clone size, J gene. D genes are given only for firm matches. Only part of the rows carry a size: once, few, many, or a class if the clone is expanded.

CDR3: CASSFGGVEQFF; DNA: TGTGCCAGCAGCTTTGGAGGGGTTGAGCAGTTCTTC; D: -; V: TRBV5-5; size: few; J: TRBJ2-1
CDR3: CASSDIRGFGNQPQHF; DNA: TGTGCCAGCAGTGACATCAGGGGATTCGGCAATCAGCCCCAGCATTTT; D: -; V: TRBV6-4; size: -; J: TRBJ1-5
CDR3: CASSPGGGTQNTEAFF; DNA: TGTGCCAGCAGCCCCGGAGGAGGGACACAAAACACTGAAGCTTTCTTT; D: -; V: TRBV12-3/TRBV12-4; size: few; J: TRBJ1-1
CDR3: CASSLETNTEAFF; DNA: TGCGCCAGCAGCTTGGAAACCAACACTGAAGCTTTCTTT; D: -; V: TRBV5-1; size: many; J: TRBJ1-1
CDR3: CASSQDQAGSSYNEQFF; DNA: TGCGCCAGCAGCCAAGATCAAGCGGGGAGCTCCTACAATGAGCAGTTCTTC; D: TRBD2; V: TRBV4-1; size: -; J: TRBJ2-1
CDR3: CSARADWDTNYGYTF; DNA: TGCAGTGCTAGAGCGGATTGGGATACTAACTATGGCTACACCTTC; D: -; V: TRBV20-1; size: few; J: TRBJ1-2
CDR3: CATTPGGTSYEQYF; DNA: TGTGCCACCACCCCAGGGGGCACCTCCTACGAGCAGTACTTC; D: TRBD1; V: TRBV15; size: -; J: TRBJ2-7
CDR3: CASLSRAGVSEAFF; DNA: TGTGCCAGCCTATCCCGAGCAGGCGTCTCTGAAGCTTTCTTT; D: -; V: TRBV7-2; size: few; J: TRBJ1-1
CDR3: CSASPSLNEQFF; DNA: TGCAGTGCTAGCCCCTCGCTCAATGAGCAGTTCTTC; D: -; V: TRBV20-1; size: few; J: TRBJ2-1
CDR3: CASSLGRQGQGNTIYF; DNA: TGCGCCAGCAGCTTGGGTAGACAGGGGCAAGGAAACACCATATATTTT; D: TRBD1; V: TRBV5-1; size: -; J: TRBJ1-3
CDR3: CATSGGTSGYNEQFF; DNA: TGTGCCACCAGCGGTGGGACTAGCGGGTACAATGAGCAGTTCTTC; D: TRBD2; V: TRBV15; size: -; J: TRBJ2-1
CDR3: CASTQGTGQPQHF; DNA: TGTGCCAGCACCCAGGGTACAGGTCAGCCCCAGCATTTT; D: -; V: TRBV6-1; size: many; J: TRBJ1-5
CDR3: CASSKRGYSPLHF; DNA: TGTGCCAGCAGTAAAAGGGGATATTCACCCCTCCACTTT; D: -; V: TRBV27; size: -; J: TRBJ1-6
CDR3: CASGTGGASPLHF; DNA: TGTGCCAGCGGTACTGGGGGGGCTTCACCCCTCCACTTT; D: -; V: TRBV12-3/TRBV12-4; size: -; J: TRBJ1-6
CDR3: CSARRLRETQYF; DNA: TGCAGTGCTAGGCGGTTACGGGAGACCCAGTACTTC; D: -; V: TRBV20-1; size: many; J: TRBJ2-5
CDR3: CASSVQGSYSPLHF; DNA: TGTGCCAGCAGCGTTCAGGGGTCGTATTCACCCCTCCACTTT; D: -; V: TRBV9; size: once; J: TRBJ1-6
CDR3: CASSGGSVGTQYF; DNA: TGTGCCAGCAGTGGGGGATCGGTGGGTACGCAGTATTTT; D: -; V: TRBV2; size: few; J: TRBJ2-3
CDR3: CASSSPAYEQYF; DNA: TGTGCCAGCTCATCACCAGCCTACGAGCAGTACTTC; D: -; V: TRBV18; size: many; J: TRBJ2-7
CDR3: CASSYDRGGGEKLFF; DNA: TGTGCCAGCAGTTACGACAGGGGAGGGGGTGAAAAACTGTTTTTT; D: TRBD1; V: TRBV6-5; size: -; J: TRBJ1-4
CDR3: CASSVVPGYEQYF; DNA: TGTGCCAGCAGCGTAGTACCTGGCTACGAGCAGTACTTC; D: -; V: TRBV9; size: few; J: TRBJ2-7
CDR3: CASSLPGRAGELFF; DNA: TGTGCCAGCAGCCTACCAGGGCGGGCCGGGGAGCTGTTTTTT; D: -; V: TRBV12-3/TRBV12-4; size: -; J: TRBJ2-2
CDR3: CSASIEWQFF; DNA: TGCAGTGCTAGTATAGAATGGCAGTTCTTC; D: -; V: TRBV20-1; size: many; J: TRBJ2-1
CDR3: CAIAQGSVGEKLFF; DNA: TGTGCCATCGCACAGGGATCAGTAGGCGAAAAACTGTTTTTT; D: -; V: TRBV28; size: many; J: TRBJ1-4
CDR3: CASSLQGPNTEAFF; DNA: TGTGCCAGCAGTTTACAAGGGCCGAACACTGAAGCTTTCTTT; D: -; V: TRBV12-3/TRBV12-4; size: many; J: TRBJ1-1
CDR3: CASSLATPPIRIVTYNEQFF; DNA: TGTGCCAGCAGCTTAGCCACCCCCCCGATCCGCATCGTAACCTACAATGAGCAGTTCTTC; D: -; V: TRBV7-6; size: once; J: TRBJ2-1
CDR3: CASSLGSAPTTHF; DNA: TGTGCCAGCAGTTTGGGATCAGCCCCCACCACCCATTTT; D: -; V: TRBV12-3/TRBV12-4; size: -; J: TRBJ1-5
CDR3: CASSQTSGEETQYF; DNA: TGTGCCAGCAGCCAGACTAGCGGAGAAGAGACCCAGTACTTC; D: TRBD2; V: TRBV7-9; size: -; J: TRBJ2-5
CDR3: CASSLAGFGDTQYF; DNA: TGCGCCAGCAGCTTGGCCGGGTTTGGAGATACGCAGTATTTT; D: -; V: TRBV5-1; size: many; J: TRBJ2-3
CDR3: CSVEGQGTYEQYF; DNA: TGCAGTGTTGAGGGACAGGGAACCTACGAGCAGTACTTC; D: TRBD1; V: TRBV20-1; size: few; J: TRBJ2-7
CDR3: CASSQTGTKGETQYF; DNA: TGTGCCAGCAGTCAAACCGGGACCAAAGGAGAGACCCAGTACTTC; D: -; V: TRBV27; size: few; J: TRBJ2-5
CDR3: CSVEGQQGKTQYF; DNA: TGCAGCGTTGAAGGCCAGCAGGGGAAGACCCAGTACTTC; D: -; V: TRBV29-1; size: many; J: TRBJ2-5
CDR3: CASSQQSTKNIQYF; DNA: TGTGCCAGCAGCCAGCAAAGTACCAAAAACATTCAGTACTTC; D: -; V: TRBV3-1; size: many; J: TRBJ2-4
CDR3: CSASGTTYGYTF; DNA: TGCAGTGCTAGCGGGACAACCTATGGCTACACCTTC; D: -; V: TRBV20-1; size: -; J: TRBJ1-2
CDR3: CASSASGGRGSYNSPLHF; DNA: TGCGCCAGCAGTGCGTCAGGGGGCCGCGGTTCCTATAATTCACCCCTCCACTTT; D: TRBD1; V: TRBV10-2; size: -; J: TRBJ1-6
CDR3: CASSQSTNRDKGYTF; DNA: TGTGCCAGCAGCCAAAGCACTAACCGGGACAAGGGCTACACCTTC; D: -; V: TRBV7-8; size: -; J: TRBJ1-2
CDR3: CASSPGRFYEQYF; DNA: TGCGCCAGCAGCCCGGGACGGTTCTACGAGCAGTACTTC; D: -; V: TRBV5-1; size: -; J: TRBJ2-7
CDR3: CASSRDRDRINYGYTF; DNA: TGCGCCAGCAGCCGCGACAGGGATCGAATTAACTATGGCTACACCTTC; D: TRBD1; V: TRBV5-1; size: -; J: TRBJ1-2
CDR3: CSVAGGGNTLGANVLTF; DNA: TGCAGCGTTGCAGGGGGAGGCAATACCCTGGGGGCCAACGTCCTGACTTTC; D: -; V: TRBV29-1; size: many; J: TRBJ2-6
CDR3: CASNLRGGGAFDEQFF; DNA: TGTGCCAGCAATCTGAGGGGCGGGGGGGCTTTCGATGAGCAGTTCTTC; D: TRBD2; V: TRBV12-3/TRBV12-4; size: many; J: TRBJ2-1
CDR3: CATSDTSGENNEQFF; DNA: TGTGCCACCAGTGATACTAGCGGGGAAAACAATGAGCAGTTCTTC; D: TRBD2; V: TRBV24-1; size: few; J: TRBJ2-1
CDR3: CASSSLESTDTQYF; DNA: TGCGCCAGCAGCTCATTAGAGTCCACAGATACGCAGTATTTT; D: -; V: TRBV5-1; size: -; J: TRBJ2-3
CDR3: CASSLLLSGSADTQYF; DNA: TGTGCCAGCAGTCTCCTACTCAGCGGGAGCGCAGATACGCAGTATTTT; D: TRBD2; V: TRBV28; size: -; J: TRBJ2-3
CDR3: CASSLVAWGETQYF; DNA: TGCGCCAGCAGCTTGGTGGCATGGGGGGAGACCCAGTACTTC; D: -; V: TRBV5-1; size: many; J: TRBJ2-5
CDR3: CASSLGVGRGGEAFF; DNA: TGTGCCAGCAGCTTAGGGGTCGGCCGAGGAGGTGAAGCTTTCTTT; D: -; V: TRBV7-9; size: -; J: TRBJ1-1
CDR3: CSARTAGGPQHF; DNA: TGCAGTGCTAGGACCGCCGGGGGGCCCCAGCATTTT; D: -; V: TRBV20-1; size: -; J: TRBJ1-5
CDR3: CASSPKGQENYGYTF; DNA: TGCGCCAGCAGCCCGAAGGGACAGGAAAACTATGGCTACACCTTC; D: TRBD1; V: TRBV5-1; size: -; J: TRBJ1-2
CDR3: CASSDTTGSNQPQHF; DNA: TGTGCCTCCTCAGACACCACGGGAAGCAATCAGCCCCAGCATTTT; D: -; V: TRBV12-3/TRBV12-4; size: many; J: TRBJ1-5
CDR3: CAISELYEQYF; DNA: TGTGCCATCAGTGAACTGTACGAGCAGTACTTC; D: -; V: TRBV10-3; size: -; J: TRBJ2-7